Following are 8 T cell receptor beta chains from one sample sequenced in a study of blood T cell repertoires in COVID-19. Sequencing used immunoSEQ multiplex PCR; TCRdb keeps in-frame clones, though not all of them. The table has roughly 300,000 clones, 86% seen once. Source material: PBMCs or T cells enriched from blood (not recorded which). Receptor source: a woman in her thirties or forties with acute COVID-19.

CDR3 loop: CASSVGGLAGGLSYNEQFF. DNA of the CDR3: TGTGCCAGCAGCGTAGGAGGACTAGCGGGAGGACTCTCCTACAATGAGCAGTTCTTC. The chain is built from TRBV9 and TRBJ2-1; 14 nucleotides match TRBD2. Trimming took 0 bases from V and 0 from J; bases not matched to a gene: 5. Germline CDR1 reads SGDLS; CDR2 reads YYNGEE. The CDR3 is 19 residues long. Based on the CDR3 plus reference TRBV9 and TRBJ2-1, the full variable domain is DSGVTQTPKHLITATGQRVTLRCSPRSGDLSVYWYQQSLDQGLQFLIQYYNGEERAKGNILERFSAQQFPDLHSELNLSSLELGDSALYFCASSVGGLAGGLSYNEQFFGPGTRLTVL.

The chain is built from TRBV7-9 and TRBJ2-3, with 10 bases matching TRBD2. Germline CDR1 SEHNR, CDR2 FQNEAQ (reference sequence). This CDR3 region has 15 residues. The J segment lost 2 bases and the V segment lost 5 bases, leaving 4 bases of the junction unmatched. The CDR3 here is CASSPGLAYTDTQYF. CDR3 DNA: TGTGCCAGCAGCCCGGGACTAGCGTACACAGATACGCAGTATTTT.

V is TRBV7-7 and J is TRBJ2-1, with 14 nucleotides matching TRBD2. The length of the CDR3 is 16 residues. Germline CDR1 reads SSHAT; CDR2 reads FNYEAQ (reference sequence). Trimming took 5 bases from V and 6 from J; bases not matched to a gene: 6. The DNA for the CDR3 is TGTGCCAGCAGCCAAGGACTAGCGGGGGGCGGCAATGAGCAGTTCTTC. It translates to CASSQGLAGGGNEQFF. The entire variable domain, with the rest obtained from reference TRBV7-7 and TRBJ2-1, is as follows: GAGVSQSPRYKVTKRGQDVTLRCDPISSHATLYWYQQALGQGPEFLTYFNYEAQPDKSGLPSDRFSAERPEGSISTLTIQRTEQRDSAMYRCASSQGLAGGGNEQFFGPGTRLTVL.

V usage is TRBV24-1 and J usage is TRBJ2-2; TRBD1 matches at 8 bases. There are 16 residues in the CDR3. Looked up from germline, CDR1 is KGHDR and CDR2 is SFDVKD. V shed 4 bases and J 0 bases; nucleotides not matched to a gene: 3. CDR3: CATSDPDRANTGELFF. The CDR3 DNA is TGTGCCACCAGTGACCCGGACAGGGCGAACACCGGGGAGCTGTTTTTT.

This clone has only a few counts. The chain is built from TRBV19 and TRBJ2-2; D gene uncertain. This CDR3 contains 14 residues. V gave up 3 bases and J gave up 0 bases, with 5 bases separating them. Per the germline V gene, CDR1 is LNHDA and CDR2 is SQIVND (reference sequence). This CDR3 reads CASSMFANTGELFF. The CDR3 region has the DNA TGTGCCAGTAGTATGTTCGCGAACACCGGGGAGCTGTTTTTT.

The J gene is TRBJ1-6, the V gene TRBV11-2; 7 nucleotides align to TRBD1. Germline CDR1 reads SGHAT; CDR2 reads FQNNGV. The ends lost 1 base at V and 5 bases at J; junction bases unmatched: 2. This CDR3 has 15 residues. In DNA, the CDR3 is TGTGCCAGCAGCTTAGCTACAGGGGATAATTCACCCCTCCACTTT. This codes for CASSLATGDNSPLHF.

The V gene is TRBV19, the J gene TRBJ1-5, with a tentative D call TRBD1 (5 bases). Between the trimmed V and J ends, which lost 11 bases and 5 bases, there was a span of 16 bases. The CDR3 length is 13 residues. Germline-derived CDR1 and CDR2 are LNHDA and SQIVND (reference sequence). Written as DNA, the CDR3 is TGTGCCGCTGGCATAAGCAGGGATCAGCCCCAGCATTTT. Its protein product is CAAGISRDQPQHF.

The chain recombines TRBV19 with TRBJ2-2; TRBD2 agrees at 7 bases. This CDR3 spans 15 amino acids. V shed 7 bases and J 3 bases; nucleotides not matched to a gene: 8. Germline CDR1 reads LNHDA; CDR2 reads SQIVND (reference sequence). The CDR3 region is CASTLGGSHTGELFF. DNA for the CDR3: TGTGCCAGTACCCTCGGGGGGAGTCACACCGGGGAGCTGTTTTTT.